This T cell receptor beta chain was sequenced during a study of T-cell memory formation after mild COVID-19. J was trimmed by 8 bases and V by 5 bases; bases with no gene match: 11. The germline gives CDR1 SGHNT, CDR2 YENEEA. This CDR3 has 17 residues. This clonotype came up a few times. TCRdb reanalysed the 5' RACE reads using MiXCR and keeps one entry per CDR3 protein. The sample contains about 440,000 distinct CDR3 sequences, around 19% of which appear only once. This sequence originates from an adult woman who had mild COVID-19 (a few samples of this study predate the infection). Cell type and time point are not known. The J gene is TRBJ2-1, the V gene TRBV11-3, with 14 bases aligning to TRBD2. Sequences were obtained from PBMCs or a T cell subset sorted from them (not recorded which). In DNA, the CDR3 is TGTGCCAGCAGCCGACGATCGGGACTAGCGGGGGCCGATGAGCAGTTCTTC. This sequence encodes CASSRRSGLAGADEQFF.